The sequence of this T cell receptor (beta chain) was determined in a study of a mutant IDH1 vaccine in newly diagnosed glioma. The wider study: Patients' prior therapy spanned radiotherapy, temozolomide, or both; most underwent both.

As to time point: week 5, during vaccination. Every vaccination contained 300 ug of the mutant IDH1 20-mer peptide and was paired with topical imiquimod. For this clone: Its antigen is unknown.

Using immunoSEQ multiplex PCR, the repertoire was profiled, and TCRdb retains in-frame clones only, with some absent. Of tens of thousands of clones listed, around 81% are singletons. This TCR was recovered from a man aged 25-45 years with glioma. The sample was PBMCs, taken from a glioma patient whose treatment included an IDH1 peptide vaccine.

The CDR3 DNA is TGTGCCAGCAGTGAAGCCCAAATGGGCCACGAGCAGTACTTC. Residues: CASSEAQMGHEQYF. This chain uses TRBV6-1 with TRBJ2-7; no reliable D call. V lost 0 bases to trimming and J lost 5 bases, with 11 bases between them. CDR3 length equals 14 residues. Per the germline V gene, CDR1 is MNHNS and CDR2 is SASEGT.